The entry below describes one T cell receptor beta chain. This specimen belongs to a study of T cell changes during pregnancy in multiple sclerosis. CDR1 SGHRS and CDR2 YFSETQ come from the germline V gene. CDR3 size: 15 residues. Trimming shortened V by 1 base and J by 4 bases, and 14 bases separated the two germline ends. Sequenced by immunoSEQ multiplex PCR; TCRdb stores in-frame clones only, minus some. This table holds roughly 79,000 clones, over 85% found once. V and J are TRBV5-1 and TRBJ1-1, with D perhaps TRBD1 (6 bases). Sequencing used peripheral blood, obtained in the second trimester of pregnancy. This clonotype was sampled from a female donor in good health, enrolled as a control in a pregnancy study. CDR3 in amino acids: CASSLSGAEGTEAFF. CDR3 nucleotide sequence: TGCGCCAGCAGCTTGTCAGGGGCTGAAGGCACTGAAGCTTTCTTT. The full variable domain, rest sourced from reference TRBV5-1 and TRBJ1-1, is KAGVTQTPRYLIKTRGQQVTLSCSPISGHRSVSWYQQTPGQGLQFLFEYFSETQRNKGNFPGRFSGRQFSNSRSEMNVSTLELGDSALYLCASSLSGAEGTEAFFGQGTRLTVV.